This T cell receptor (beta chain) was identified during a study of cytomegalovirus exposure and HLA in healthy donors. This CDR3 is 16 amino acids long. The J segment lost 2 bases and the V segment lost 0 bases, leaving 5 bases of the junction unmatched. Germline CDR1 reads PRHDT; CDR2 reads FYEKMQ (reference sequence). Some clones are missing from TCRdb's copy, which holds only in-frame ones; the method was immunoSEQ multiplex PCR. This sample has about 160,000 clones, with 65% to 90% found just once. In the case of this clone: The antigen is not known.

The donors were part of the approximately 120-subject validation cohort, which stood apart from the 666-subject first cohort. Overall study results and limits: Rare TCR sequences predominated, though certain public TCRs were found in many donors. That first-cohort TCR clusters tended to co-occur in the roughly 130 validation repertoires was found in a later analysis.

The clonotype originates from a woman younger than 35 in good health and CMV-seronegative. This chain joins TRBV13 and TRBJ2-7, with 9 bases fitting TRBD2. The sequencing sample was made of PBMCs. The CDR3, as DNA: TGTGCCAGCAGCTTAGGGGTCCCTAGCGGGGCCTACGAGCAGTACTTC. This translates into CASSLGVPSGAYEQYF.